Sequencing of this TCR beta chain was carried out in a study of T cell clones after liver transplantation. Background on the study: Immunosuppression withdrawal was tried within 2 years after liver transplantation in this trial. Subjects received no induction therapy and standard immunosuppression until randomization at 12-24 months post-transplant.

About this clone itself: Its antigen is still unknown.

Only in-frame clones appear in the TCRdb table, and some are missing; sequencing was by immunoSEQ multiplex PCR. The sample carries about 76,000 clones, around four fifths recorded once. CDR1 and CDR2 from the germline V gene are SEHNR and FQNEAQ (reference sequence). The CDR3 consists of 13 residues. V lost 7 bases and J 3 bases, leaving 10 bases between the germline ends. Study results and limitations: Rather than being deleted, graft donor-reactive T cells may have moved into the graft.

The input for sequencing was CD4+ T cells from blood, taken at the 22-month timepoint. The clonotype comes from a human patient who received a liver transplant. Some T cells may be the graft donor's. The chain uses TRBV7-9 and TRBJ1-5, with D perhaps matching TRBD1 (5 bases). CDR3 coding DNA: TGTGCCAGCACAACAGGTGACAATCAGCCCCAGCATTTT. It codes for CASTTGDNQPQHF.